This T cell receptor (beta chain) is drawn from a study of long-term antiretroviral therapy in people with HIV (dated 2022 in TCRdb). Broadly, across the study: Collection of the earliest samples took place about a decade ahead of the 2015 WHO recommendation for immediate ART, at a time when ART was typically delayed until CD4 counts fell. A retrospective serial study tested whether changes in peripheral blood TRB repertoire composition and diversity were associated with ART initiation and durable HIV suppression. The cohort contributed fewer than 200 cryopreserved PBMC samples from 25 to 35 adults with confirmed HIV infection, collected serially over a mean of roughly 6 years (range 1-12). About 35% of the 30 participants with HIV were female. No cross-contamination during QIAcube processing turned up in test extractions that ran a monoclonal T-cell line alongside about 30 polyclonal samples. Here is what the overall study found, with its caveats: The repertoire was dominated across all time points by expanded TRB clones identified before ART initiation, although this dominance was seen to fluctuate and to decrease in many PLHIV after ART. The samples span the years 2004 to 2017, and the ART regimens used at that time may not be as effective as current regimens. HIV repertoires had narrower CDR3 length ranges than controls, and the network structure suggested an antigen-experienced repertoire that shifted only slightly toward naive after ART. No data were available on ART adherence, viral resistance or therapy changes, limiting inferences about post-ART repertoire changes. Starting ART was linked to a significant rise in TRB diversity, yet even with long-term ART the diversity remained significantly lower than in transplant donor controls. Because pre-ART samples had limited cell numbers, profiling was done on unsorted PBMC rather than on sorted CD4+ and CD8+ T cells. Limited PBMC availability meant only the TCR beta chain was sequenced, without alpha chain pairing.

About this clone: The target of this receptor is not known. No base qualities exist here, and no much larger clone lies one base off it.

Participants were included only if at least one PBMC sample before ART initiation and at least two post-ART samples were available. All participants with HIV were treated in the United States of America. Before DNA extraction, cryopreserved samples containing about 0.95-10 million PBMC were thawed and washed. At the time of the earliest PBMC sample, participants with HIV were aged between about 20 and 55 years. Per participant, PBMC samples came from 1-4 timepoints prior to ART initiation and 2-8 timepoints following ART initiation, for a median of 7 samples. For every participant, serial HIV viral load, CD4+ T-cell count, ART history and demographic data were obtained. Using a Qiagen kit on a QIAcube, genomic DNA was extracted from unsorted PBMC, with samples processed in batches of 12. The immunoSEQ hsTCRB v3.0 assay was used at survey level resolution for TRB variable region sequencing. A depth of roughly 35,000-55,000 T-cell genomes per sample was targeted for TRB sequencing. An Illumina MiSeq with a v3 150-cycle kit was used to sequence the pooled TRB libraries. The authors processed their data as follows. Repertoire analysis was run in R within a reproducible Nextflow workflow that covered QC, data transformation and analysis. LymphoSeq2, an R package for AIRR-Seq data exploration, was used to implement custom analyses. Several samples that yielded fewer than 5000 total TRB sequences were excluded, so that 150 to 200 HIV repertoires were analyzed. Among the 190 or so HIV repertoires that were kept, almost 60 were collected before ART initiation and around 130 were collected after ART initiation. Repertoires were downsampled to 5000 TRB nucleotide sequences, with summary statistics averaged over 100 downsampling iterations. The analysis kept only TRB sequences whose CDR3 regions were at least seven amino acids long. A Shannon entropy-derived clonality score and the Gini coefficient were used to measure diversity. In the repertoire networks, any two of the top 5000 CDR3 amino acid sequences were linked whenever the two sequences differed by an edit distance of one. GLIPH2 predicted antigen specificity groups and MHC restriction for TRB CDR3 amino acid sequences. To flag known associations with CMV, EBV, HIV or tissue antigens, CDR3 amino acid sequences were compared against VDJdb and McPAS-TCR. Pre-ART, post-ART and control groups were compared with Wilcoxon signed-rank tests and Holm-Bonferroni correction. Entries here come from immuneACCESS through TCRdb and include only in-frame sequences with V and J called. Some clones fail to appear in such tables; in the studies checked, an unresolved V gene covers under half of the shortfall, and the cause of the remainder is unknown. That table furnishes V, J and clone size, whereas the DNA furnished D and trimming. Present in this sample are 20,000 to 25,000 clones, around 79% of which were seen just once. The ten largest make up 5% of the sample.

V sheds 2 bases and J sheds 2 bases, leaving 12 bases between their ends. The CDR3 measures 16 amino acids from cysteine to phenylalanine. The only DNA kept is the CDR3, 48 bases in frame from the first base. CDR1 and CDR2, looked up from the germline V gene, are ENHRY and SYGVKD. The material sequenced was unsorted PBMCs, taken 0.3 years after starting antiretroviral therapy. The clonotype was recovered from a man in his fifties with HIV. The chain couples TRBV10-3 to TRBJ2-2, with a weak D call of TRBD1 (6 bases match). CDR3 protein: CAISEPRGLNTGELFF. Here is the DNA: TGTGCCATCAGTGAGCCCAGGGGCCTTAACACCGGGGAGCTGTTTTTT.